This TCR beta chain was recorded in a study of breast tumors, draining lymph nodes, adjacent tissues. Each CDR3 protein gets one entry after TCRdb re-called the multiplex PCR reads with MiXCR. The sample has approximately 130,000 distinct CDR3 sequences; 21% are singletons. As to this clonotype: No antigen is known for it. Being one base from a much bigger clone, this may be a read error.

Overall study findings and caveats: Tumor T cell lymph node origin was a supported hypothesis, not proven. Most tumor T cells seemingly derive from lymph node, then expand in tumor. Compared with lymph nodes, tumors were less diverse; compared with nontumor tissue, more. Compared with basal-like, luminal-like tumors shared significantly more repertoire with nontumor tissue.

The lymph nodes were axillary draining lymph nodes from breast cancer patients. The germline CDR1 and CDR2 sequences are GTSNPN and SVGIG (reference sequence). This CDR3 region has 13 residues. Material for sequencing was axillary lymph node tissue. J is TRBJ1-2 and V is TRBV30, with D hard to call. The TCR sequence derives from a female donor with breast cancer. Some clones in this sample may be carry-over from other donors' samples. CDR3 sequence (DNA): TGTGCCCGGAGTGTACGGGGAGGTATTGGCTACACCTTC. Its translation is CARSVRGGIGYTF.